This entry concerns a single T cell receptor beta chain. The antigen is undetermined. Per germline, CDR1 SGHAT and CDR2 FQNNGV. This CDR3 is built from 13 residues. These data come from a study of shared clonotypes between healthy human individuals. Study-level information: Researchers assigned three CD4 naive, three CD4 memory, two CD8 naive and one CD8 memory plate to each donor.

CD45RO-negative cells were positively selected for CCR7, leaving out terminally differentiated effector memory CD45RA+ cells. Produced via immunoSEQ multiplex PCR; TCRdb's table is partial and in-frame only. This table holds 450,000 to 700,000 clones, roughly 95% found once. Study results and caveats: Sorted-subset sequencing was shown by rarefaction to be incomplete despite large depth. Few donors restricted represented genetic and exposure-history diversity.

The clonotype was recovered from a woman aged 25 to 45 in good health. J is TRBJ2-5 and V is TRBV11-2, with D possibly being TRBD1 or TRBD2 (5 bases each). The DNA end lines up better with TRBJ2-7; the J call may be wrong. Sequenced input: naive CD8+ T cells sorted from blood. The CDR3 nucleotides read TGTGCCAGCAGTTCGGGACCACGGGACGAGCAGTACTTC. This encodes CASSSGPRDEQYF.